These 4 T cell receptor beta chains were all obtained from the same sample, sequenced in a study of T cell responses to AZD1222 COVID-19 vaccine. Assay: immunoSEQ multiplex PCR; the TCRdb copy retains only in-frame clones and omits some. The table lists about 94,000 clones, roughly 85% of them singletons. The input for sequencing was peripheral blood, taken 28 days after the second AZD1222 dose. These receptors all come from an adult who received the AZD1222 COVID-19 vaccine.

This rearrangement joins TRBV10-2 to TRBJ2-5; TRBD1 or TRBD2 may be the D gene (5 bases each). The V gene lost 8 bases and the J gene lost 2 bases, with 18 bases spanning the gap. Germline values: CDR1 WSHSY, CDR2 SAAADI. The CDR3 runs to 15 residues. CDR3 amino acids: CASGAGGSGQETQYF. CDR3 nucleotides: TGCGCCAGCGGGGCGGGCGGATCGGGGCAAGAGACCCAGTACTTC.

The V gene is TRBV27, the J gene TRBJ1-2; the D is unclear. Trimming cost V 5 bases and J 6 bases, with 13 bases left between them. Looked up from germline, CDR1 is MNHEY and CDR2 is SMNVEV (reference sequence). The CDR3 contains 13 residues. The CDR3 DNA reads as TGTGCCAGCAGTGGCCGGGTGAGGGATGGCTACACCTTC. Protein: CASSGRVRDGYTF.

This chain connects TRBV28 to TRBJ1-1; no clear D. Germline CDR1 is MDHEN and CDR2 is SYDVKM. This CDR3 region has 13 residues. The V and J ends lost 10 bases and 5 bases respectively, with 17 bases between them. CDR3 region: CATAMGFGTEAFF. DNA for the CDR3: TGTGCCACCGCCATGGGGTTTGGGACTGAAGCTTTCTTT.

This clone was counted only a few times. This sequence joins TRBV3-1 (or the pseudogene TRBV3-2) and TRBJ2-3; 8 positions agree with TRBD2. V dropped 4 bases and J dropped 4; count of bases not matched to a gene: 4. Germline CDR1 and CDR2: LGHDT and YNNKEL (reference sequence). The CDR3 sequence is 14 residues long. The CDR3 DNA reads TGTGCCAGCAGCCTACGGGGGGGCCCAGATACGCAGTATTTT. Amino acids: CASSLRGGPDTQYF.